There are many counts of the clone carrying this T cell receptor beta chain. As yet, its antigen is unknown. Noted time point: newly diagnosed GD, antithyroid drugs for less than 3 months. Extracted PBMC RNA gave rise to the TCR library. The data were obtained in a study of regulatory T cells in long-lasting Graves disease. Whole-study findings and limits: New patients shared 800 to 1,000 public clonotypes, fewer than the roughly 2,500 shared by persistent patients.

Sequencing libraries for TCR beta were prepared with iRepertoire HTBI primers and Arm-PCR of CDR3 regions. TCRdb analysed the multiplex PCR reads with MiXCR anew, one entry per CDR3 protein. The repertoire holds roughly 250,000 distinct CDR3 sequences, with more than 15% as singletons. Germline loops: CDR1 MNHEY, CDR2 SVGEGT. V dropped 5 bases and J dropped 5; count of bases not matched to a gene: 6. This CDR3 is built from 14 residues. The same specimen was also included in a second study, on T cells in Graves' hyperthyroidism and ophthalmopathy.

The starting material was peripheral blood mononuclear cells (PBMCs), obtained at new diagnosis, from a patient treated with antithyroid drugs. This clonotype originated in a woman aged 25 to 39 with Graves disease. The chain uses TRBV6-2 or TRBV6-3 and TRBJ2-5, with 9 bases matching TRBD2. The CDR3 coding sequence is TGTGCCAGCAGTCCGGGACTAGCTTCGGAGACCCAGTACTTC. Protein: CASSPGLASETQYF.